These T cell receptor beta chains were read from a single sample in a study of liver allograft versus peripheral blood T cells. One entry per CDR3 protein results from TCRdb running MiXCR on the reads. The sample has 8,500 to 9,500 distinct CDR3 sequences, around 21% seen once. Receptors were obtained from a human patient who had a liver transplant. A share of the T cells may be of graft donor origin. The CDR3 runs from the conserved cysteine through the conserved F or W. A D gene is named only where the DNA matches it firmly. Not every row has a clone size; where given, it reads once, few, many or a size class.

v_call	clone_size	d_call	j_call	cdr3_nt	cdr3_aa
TRBV30	NA	TRBD2	TRBJ2-3	TGTGCCTGGAGTGTGGGACTAGCGGGGAGCCCGGATACGCAGTATTTT	CAWSVGLAGSPDTQYF
TRBV18	medium-sized	NA	TRBJ2-1	TGTGCCAGCTCACCTGTGGGCTCCCTAGGCAATGAGCAGTTCTTC	CASSPVGSLGNEQFF
TRBV19	medium-sized	NA	TRBJ2-1	TGTGCCAGTAGTATCGGTCCTAGTGGAAACAATGAGCAGTTCTTC	CASSIGPSGNNEQFF
TRBV7-9	NA	NA	TRBJ2-7	TGTGCCAGCAGCTTCTACGATGAGCAGTACTTC	CASSFYDEQYF
TRBV6-5	many	NA	TRBJ2-4	TGTGCCAGCAGTTTGACTGAAGCCAAAAACATTCAGTACTTC	CASSLTEAKNIQYF
TRBV9	NA	NA	TRBJ2-4	TGTGCCAGCAGTGCAACGGTCGCCAAAAACATTCAGTACTTC	CASSATVAKNIQYF
TRBV6-5	NA	NA	TRBJ1-5	TGTGCCAGCAGTTATGGGCAGGGTCAGCCCCAGCATTTT	CASSYGQGQPQHF
TRBV6-1	medium-sized	NA	TRBJ2-6	TGTGCCAGCAAGAGTCCTGGGGCCAACGTCCTGACTTTC	CASKSPGANVLTF
TRBV28	NA	TRBD1	TRBJ1-1	TGTGCCAGCAGTTTACTATGGACAGGGGAGAACACTGAAGCTTTCTTT	CASSLLWTGENTEAFF
TRBV18	medium-sized	TRBD1	TRBJ2-5	TGTGCCAGCTCACCTTCGCCGGGACAGGGGATACAAGAGACCCAGTACTTC	CASSPSPGQGIQETQYF
TRBV19	NA	NA	TRBJ1-5	TGTGCCAGTAGTATAGCTCGTAGGGGTCCGAATCAGCCCCAGCATTTT	CASSIARRGPNQPQHF
TRBV20-1	NA	TRBD1	TRBJ1-5	TGCAGTGCTAGGCAAACAGGGGATCAGCCCCAGCATTTT	CSARQTGDQPQHF
TRBV6-1	medium-sized	TRBD1	TRBJ1-3	TGTGCCAGCAGTGAAAATTCCCCGGACAGGGCTGGAAACACCATATATTTT	CASSENSPDRAGNTIYF
TRBV7-2	medium-sized	NA	TRBJ2-1	TGTGCCAGCAGCTTAGTAAGCCAGGGTGAGCAGTTCTTC	CASSLVSQGEQFF
TRBV20-1	NA	TRBD2	TRBJ2-7	TGCAGTCCTTTAGCGGGGGGGCCTCAGCAGTACTTC	CSPLAGGPQQYF
TRBV27	NA	TRBD1	TRBJ1-1	TGTGCCAGCAGCTCTTTCCGGACAGGGGCTAACACTGAAGCTTTCTTT	CASSSFRTGANTEAFF
TRBV27	NA	TRBD2	TRBJ2-7	TGTCCCTGTCCGCTGGGACTAACGTTCCAGAGTAACTACGAGCAGTACTTC	CPCPLGLTFQSNYEQYF
TRBV12-3/TRBV12-4	NA	NA	TRBJ1-3	TGTGCCAGCAGTCCTGGTTACAGAAACACCATATATTTT	CASSPGYRNTIYF
TRBV19	NA	NA	TRBJ1-1	TGTGCCAGTACCTCGGGACGGTGGACGGCTTTCTTT	CASTSGRWTAFF
TRBV20-1	NA	TRBD1	TRBJ2-1	TGCAGTGCTAGTGGGGACAGGGAGGGAAATGAGCAGTTCTTC	CSASGDREGNEQFF
TRBV6-5	medium-sized	NA	TRBJ2-7	TGTGCCAGCAGGTCCGGGTCCTACGAGCAGTACTTC	CASRSGSYEQYF
TRBV6-1	medium-sized	NA	TRBJ2-7	TGTGCCAGCCAACCGGGGCTAGGAGGGGCCTACGAGCAGTACTTC	CASQPGLGGAYEQYF
TRBV19	medium-sized	NA	TRBJ2-7	TGTGCCAGTAGTAGCATGCCTCCACCCTACGAGCAGTACTTC	CASSSMPPPYEQYF
TRBV7-2	few	NA	TRBJ1-3	TGTGCCAGCAACCTAGACAGTCTCTCTGGAAACACCATATATTTT	CASNLDSLSGNTIYF
TRBV7-2	many	NA	TRBJ2-5	TGTGCCAGCAGCCTGGGGGACACAACGCAGACCCAGTACTTC	CASSLGDTTQTQYF
TRBV9	NA	TRBD2	TRBJ2-2	TGTGCCAGCAGCGTAATGGCGGGGGAGGTCGGGGAGCTGTTTTTT	CASSVMAGEVGELFF
TRBV19	medium-sized	NA	TRBJ1-4	TGTGCCAGTACCGCGCGGGAGGGTGCGACTAATGAAAAACTGTTTTTT	CASTAREGATNEKLFF
TRBV24-1	few	NA	TRBJ1-2	TGTGCCACCAGTGGGGGGTTTATCAACTATGGCTACACCTTC	CATSGGFINYGYTF
TRBV10-3	medium-sized	NA	TRBJ1-1	TGTGCCATCAAGTTCACCGGGGGTTCGGGTGATGAAGCTTTCTTT	CAIKFTGGSGDEAFF
TRBV7-9	few	TRBD1	TRBJ1-1	TGTGCCAGCAGCCCGGGACAGGGGGCGCTTGACACTGAAGCTTTCTTT	CASSPGQGALDTEAFF
TRBV18	NA	NA	TRBJ2-3	TGTGCCAGCTCCGGGTCTAGCACAGATACGCAGTATTTT	CASSGSSTDTQYF
TRBV9	medium-sized	TRBD1	TRBJ1-2	TGTGCCAGCAGCGCCCGGGACAGAGACTATGGCTACACCTTC	CASSARDRDYGYTF
TRBV28	medium-sized	NA	TRBJ1-1	TGTGCCACTATCTCTGAGGACAAAGCTTTCTTT	CATISEDKAFF
TRBV29-1	medium-sized	NA	TRBJ1-2	TGCAGCGTTGAGGTGACTCTAGGCTACACCTTC	CSVEVTLGYTF
TRBV28	few	NA	TRBJ1-2	TGTGCCAGCAGTGTCCTACTACCTTCACGAATATATGGCTACACCTTC	CASSVLLPSRIYGYTF
TRBV29-1	NA	TRBD1	TRBJ1-5	TGCGGCGTGGCCGGGACAGGGGTTCAGCCCCAGCATTTT	CGVAGTGVQPQHF
TRBV6-5	medium-sized	TRBD1	TRBJ1-6	TGTGCCAGCAGTTATTCAAAACCGGGACAGGGCTATAATTCACCCCTCCACTTT	CASSYSKPGQGYNSPLHF
TRBV30	medium-sized	NA	TRBJ2-6	TGTGCCTGGAGTGTACGGGTTTCTGGGGCCAACGTCCTGACTTTC	CAWSVRVSGANVLTF
TRBV25-1	NA	NA	TRBJ2-7	TGTGCCAGCAGTGAGCCGGGGGCGTTATCGAACGAGCAGTACTTC	CASSEPGALSNEQYF
TRBV28	few	TRBD1	TRBJ2-1	TGTGCCAGCAGTTTAGCGAGGGGACAGGTCAATAAACGTGAGCAGTTCTTC	CASSLARGQVNKREQFF
TRBV24-1	medium-sized	TRBD2	TRBJ2-5	TGTGCCACCAGTGCGTCGGGAGGGCGAGAGACCCAGTACTTC	CATSASGGRETQYF
TRBV18	medium-sized	NA	TRBJ1-2	TGTGCCAGCTCACCTGGCGCCGGGACGCCCACTGATGGCTACACCTTC	CASSPGAGTPTDGYTF
TRBV6-1	few	NA	TRBJ1-6	TGTGCCAGCAGTGTTTGGGGGGGTGAATCCTACAATTCACCCCTCCACTTT	CASSVWGGESYNSPLHF
TRBV28	NA	TRBD2	TRBJ2-1	TGTGCCAGCAGGGCCAGGGGACTAGTAGCTGAGCAGTTCTTC	CASRARGLVAEQFF
TRBV20-1	NA	TRBD1	TRBJ2-7	TGCAGTGCTAGCGACAGGGGGCACGAGCAGTACTTC	CSASDRGHEQYF
TRBV29-1	medium-sized	TRBD1	TRBJ2-3	TGCAGCGTCGATAATACGGGACAGGGAGTCACAGATACGCAGTATTTT	CSVDNTGQGVTDTQYF
TRBV19	NA	NA	TRBJ1-5	TGTGCCAGTAGTATACCGTCCAGGGAATTTATGCAATCAGCCCAGCATTTT	CASSIPSREFMQSAQHF
TRBV6-5	many	TRBD1	TRBJ1-2	TGTGCCAGCAGTTACCAAAGGACAGGGGGCCTCGGCTATGGCTACACCTTC	CASSYQRTGGLGYGYTF
TRBV7-9	many	NA	TRBJ1-6	TGTGCCAGCAGCTCCGAGGCTTCACCCCTCCACTTT	CASSSEASPLHF
TRBV24-1	medium-sized	NA	TRBJ2-2	TGTGCCACCAGTGGGGAGAACACCGGGGAGCTGTTTTTT	CATSGENTGELFF
TRBV15	medium-sized	NA	TRBJ2-3	TGTGCCACCAGCAGAGATCATTGGGGGCCAGATACGCAGTATTTT	CATSRDHWGPDTQYF
TRBV28	medium-sized	NA	TRBJ1-5	TGTGCCAGCAGACCCCGCTTTAGGGTGAGCAATCAGCCCCAGCATTTT	CASRPRFRVSNQPQHF
TRBV7-2	medium-sized	TRBD1	TRBJ2-5	TGTGCCAGCAGCTTAGCGGCGGGACAGGGGATCGAGACCCAGTACTTC	CASSLAAGQGIETQYF
TRBV28	few	TRBD1	TRBJ2-1	TGTGCCAGCATTCACGGGACAGGAATTGAGCAGTTCTTC	CASIHGTGIEQFF
TRBV12-3/TRBV12-4	few	NA	TRBJ2-7	TGTGCCAGCAGGGGGTCCTGGGTGCCGGGAAGCGACGAGCAGTACTTC	CASRGSWVPGSDEQYF
TRBV29-1	few	TRBD2	TRBJ2-7	TGCAGCGTTGCCGCTAGCGGGGAACACGAGCAGTACTTC	CSVAASGEHEQYF
TRBV6-5	medium-sized	NA	TRBJ2-2	TGTGCCAGCAGTGGGCGGACTACCTTAACCGGGGAGCTGTTTTTT	CASSGRTTLTGELFF
TRBV6-5	many	TRBD1	TRBJ1-2	TGTGCCAGCAGTCGCGGGACAGACCATGGCTACACCTTC	CASSRGTDHGYTF